Listed below are T cell receptor beta chains from one sample, sequenced in a study of blood T cell repertoires in COVID-19. Clones were read by immunoSEQ multiplex PCR, and TCRdb kept only the in-frame ones, dropping some. Of 250,000 or so clones listed, about 89% are singletons. The sequencing sample was made of PBMCs or T cells enriched from blood (not recorded which). The receptor source for this set is a woman between 18 and 30 years old who had recovered from COVID-19. The CDR3 runs from the conserved cysteine through the conserved F or W. D genes are given only for firm matches. Rows give clone size only sometimes, using once, few, many, or a class for an expanded clone.

d_gene,j_gene,v_gene,abundance,CDR3aa,CDR3nt
.,TRBJ1-1,TRBV21-1,.,CASSKQDMNTEAFF,TGTGCCAGCAGCAAACAGGATATGAACACTGAAGCTTTCTTT
TRBD1,TRBJ1-1,TRBV19,once,CASGLGQGGVRAFF,TGTGCCAGTGGGCTGGGACAGGGTGGAGTTCGAGCTTTCTTT
.,TRBJ2-4,TRBV7-9,.,CASSSKVAGMLDIQYF,TGTGCCAGCAGCTCAAAAGTCGCAGGGATGTTAGACATTCAGTACTTC
TRBD1,TRBJ2-7,TRBV7-9,.,CASSFRDRANEQYF,TGTGCCAGCAGCTTCCGGGACAGGGCAAACGAGCAGTACTTC
.,TRBJ1-2,TRBV5-1,.,CASSPDPRGSGYTF,TGCGCCAGCAGCCCAGATCCCAGGGGAAGCGGCTACACCTTC
TRBD1,TRBJ2-1,TRBV9,.,CASSVGQGHHEQFF,TGTGCCAGCAGCGTAGGACAGGGACATCATGAGCAGTTCTTC
TRBD1,TRBJ1-5,TRBV6-2/TRBV6-3,.,CASSYALDRGDQPQHF,TGTGCCAGCAGTTACGCGCTCGACAGGGGGGATCAGCCCCAGCATTTT
.,TRBJ2-3,TRBV7-7,once,CASSLGQSSDTQYF,TGTGCCAGCAGCTTAGGACAGAGTTCAGATACGCAGTATTTT
.,TRBJ1-1,TRBV10-2,few,CASSDWSDTEAFF,TGCGCCAGCAGTGATTGGTCGGACACTGAAGCTTTCTTT
.,TRBJ1-3,TRBV28,.,CASRSPWQGRNTIYF,TGTGCCAGCAGATCTCCCTGGCAGGGGAGAAACACCATATATTTT
TRBD1,TRBJ1-6,TRBV7-6,.,CASSLGSGGLGSPLHF,TGTGCCAGCAGCTTAGGATCAGGGGGCCTTGGTTCACCCCTCCACTTT
.,TRBJ2-7,TRBV13,.,CASSQAGHEQYF,TGTGCCAGCAGCCAAGCGGGCCACGAGCAGTACTTC
TRBD1,TRBJ2-7,TRBV4-1,.,CASSQEFRGSYEQYF,TGCGCCAGCAGCCAAGAATTCAGGGGGAGCTACGAGCAGTACTTC
.,TRBJ1-1,TRBV5-3,.,CARSWQDTGNGDTEAFF,TGTGCCAGAAGCTGGCAAGATACAGGGAACGGGGACACTGAAGCTTTCTTT
.,TRBJ1-6,TRBV6-4,.,CASSDTLGSPLHF,TGTGCCAGCAGTGACACCCTCGGTTCACCCCTCCACTTT
TRBD1,TRBJ1-4,TRBV19,.,CASSTSPGQGGKLFF,TGTGCCAGTAGTACCAGTCCGGGACAGGGAGGGAAACTGTTTTTT
.,TRBJ1-1,TRBV20-1,.,CSASRQAVENTEAFF,TGCAGTGCTAGTAGACAGGCGGTTGAGAACACTGAAGCTTTCTTT
.,TRBJ1-1,TRBV7-2,once,CASSLTENTEAFF,TGTGCCAGCAGCTTGACAGAGAACACTGAAGCTTTCTTT
.,TRBJ2-1,TRBV19,.,CASSTRDLAYNEQFF,TGTGCCAGTAGTACCCGGGACTTGGCTTACAATGAGCAGTTCTTC
TRBD2,TRBJ2-5,TRBV7-9,.,CASRGGLAGVETQYF,TGTGCCAGCAGGGGTGGACTAGCGGGAGTGGAGACCCAGTACTTC
TRBD2,TRBJ2-5,TRBV7-9,few,CASSRTSGFQETQYF,TGTGCCAGCAGCCGGACTAGCGGGTTTCAAGAGACCCAGTACTTC
TRBD2,TRBJ2-2,TRBV5-4,once,CASSLGSGGARDGELFF,TGTGCCAGCAGCTTAGGTAGCGGGGGGGCAAGAGACGGGGAGCTGTTTTTT
TRBD1,TRBJ1-5,TRBV19,.,CASSIPGTGEGQPQHF,TGTGCCAGTAGTATCCCCGGGACAGGAGAAGGTCAGCCCCAGCATTTT
.,TRBJ1-1,TRBV6-5,.,CASSYSRAEAFF,TGTGCCAGCAGTTACTCGCGGGCGGAAGCTTTCTTT